Shown below are 23 T cell receptor beta chains from a single sample sequenced in a study of shared clonotypes between healthy human individuals. Terminally differentiated effector memory CD45RA+ cells were excluded by CCR7 positive selection of CD45RO-negative cells. Data came from immunoSEQ multiplex PCR; TCRdb stores just in-frame clones and leaves some out. The profile shows around 1.9 million clones, 80% to 95% of them singletons. Sequenced material: naive CD8+ T cells from PBMCs. The source is a man aged 18 to 29 in good health. Some clones in this sample may be carry-over from other donors' samples.

This clone was counted a single time. The chain is built from TRBV28 and TRBJ1-1; D ambiguous. The CDR3 is 16 residues long. The V end was cut by 8 bases, the J end by 0 bases, with 19 bases between. CDR1 and CDR2 from the germline V gene are MDHEN and SYDVKM. DNA for the CDR3: TGTGCCAGCGCTTATTCAACGGGGAACATGAACACTGAAGCTTTCTTT. Protein product: CASAYSTGNMNTEAFF. The full variable domain, completed using reference TRBV28 and TRBJ1-1, is DVKVTQSSRYLVKRTGEKVFLECVQDMDHENMFWYRQDPGLGLRLIYFSYDVKMKEKGDIPEGYSVSREKKERFSLILESASTNQTSMYLCASAYSTGNMNTEAFFGQGTRLTVV.

This chain connects TRBV28 to TRBJ2-7; 8 bases align to TRBD1. CDR1 is MDHEN, CDR2 SYDVKM, per germline. With 2 bases clipped from V and 3 bases from J, the junction kept 6 bases outside the gene matches. CDR3 length: 15 residues. The DNA of the CDR3 is TGTGCCAGCAGTTTACCCACCGGGACAGGCTACGAGCAGTACTTC. The encoded protein is CASSLPTGTGYEQYF.

The V call is TRBV19, the J call TRBJ2-7; 8 positions agree with TRBD1. The CDR3 sequence is 13 residues long. Germline CDR1 LNHDA, CDR2 SQIVND (reference sequence). Trimming took 10 bases from V and 1 from J; bases not matched to a gene: 6. Written as DNA, the CDR3 is TGTGCCACTGCGGACAGGGCATCCTACGAGCAGTACTTC. Translation gives CATADRASYEQYF. The whole variable domain, filled in from reference TRBV19 and TRBJ2-7, reads DGGITQSPKYLFRKEGQNVTLSCEQNLNHDAMYWYRQDPGQGLRLIYYSQIVNDFQKGDIAEGYSVSREKKESFPLTVTSAQKNPTAFYLCATADRASYEQYFGPGTRLTVT.

The chain recombines TRBV11-1 with TRBJ2-3; 8 nucleotides line up with TRBD2. The CDR3 is 16 amino acids. Germline CDR1 and CDR2: SGHAT and FQDESV (reference sequence). J lost 0 bases, V lost 5 bases, and 7 bases had no gene match. The CDR3 loop reads CASSTTSSGSTDTQYF. The CDR3 nucleotides read TGTGCCAGCAGCACCACCTCTAGCGGGAGCACAGATACGCAGTATTTT.

V and J are TRBV7-3 and TRBJ2-7; D ambiguous. V was clipped by 1 base and J by 6 bases, with 13 bases between them. The CDR3 extends over 14 amino acids. Looked up from germline, CDR1 is SGHTA and CDR2 is FQGTGA. The CDR3 region is CASSLIWAPCEQYF. In DNA form, the CDR3 reads TGTGCCAGCAGCTTAATTTGGGCACCCTGCGAGCAGTACTTC.

The genes are TRBV30 and TRBJ1-2; no definite D call. V gave up 1 base and J gave up 2 bases, with 14 bases separating them. Germline V lookup: CDR1 GTSNPN, CDR2 SVGIG (reference sequence). This CDR3 region has 15 residues. The CDR3 loop reads CAWSDGYSGNYGYTF. The CDR3 DNA follows: TGTGCCTGGAGTGATGGATACAGCGGAAACTATGGCTACACCTTC.

The CDR3 region is CASSLNVQPQHF. CDR3 coding DNA: TGTGCCAGCAGTTTAAATGTTCAGCCCCAGCATTTT. The chain recombines TRBV28 with TRBJ1-5; D call uncertain. The V end was cut by 2 bases, the J end by 6 bases, with 5 bases between. The CDR3 has 12 residues. Germline loops: CDR1 MDHEN, CDR2 SYDVKM.

With respect to this clone: This specimen includes other DNA sequences encoding the same CDR3. V gene TRBV4-3 combines with J gene TRBJ1-4, with TRBD1 matching over 7 bases. CDR3 length: 14 amino acids. CDR1 is LGHNA and CDR2 is YSLEER in the germline V gene. The V gene end was trimmed by 4 bases and the J gene end by 10 bases; junction bases not matched to a gene: 9. CDR3 nucleotide sequence: TGCGCCAGCAGCCCCTGGGACAGCACGGGAAAACTGTTTTTT. Translated, it gives CASSPWDSTGKLFF.

V and J are TRBV9 and TRBJ2-7; possibly TRBD2 for D (6 bases). V lost 3 bases and J lost 0, with 13 bases in between. The CDR3 totals 15 residues. Per the germline V gene, CDR1 is SGDLS and CDR2 is YYNGEE. The CDR3 protein is CASSARAGRSYEQYF. CDR3 in DNA: TGTGCCAGCAGCGCGAGGGCGGGACGCTCCTACGAGCAGTACTTC.

The CDR3 protein is CASSLGPLLIPFEQYF. The CDR3 nucleotides are TGTGCCAGCAGCTTAGGACCCTTACTTATCCCCTTCGAGCAGTACTTC. This chain uses TRBV7-3 with TRBJ2-7, with D unclear. The CDR3 has 16 amino acids. From germline, CDR1 is SGHTA and CDR2 FQGTGA. Trimming cost V 2 bases and J 6 bases, with 20 bases left between them.

The gene calls are TRBV2 and TRBJ1-5; TRBD1 might be the D (6 bases). The germline V and J ends were trimmed by 3 bases and 9 bases, with 18 bases remaining between them. The germline CDR1 and CDR2 sequences are SNHLY and FYNNEI. The CDR3 runs 15 residues. The CDR3 is CASSDRGGSRSPQHF. CDR3 DNA sequence: TGTGCCAGCAGTGATAGGGGGGGGAGTAGATCGCCCCAGCATTTT. The full variable domain, its missing parts supplied by reference TRBV2 and TRBJ1-5, is EPEVTQTPSHQVTQMGQEVILRCVPISNHLYFYWYRQILGQKVEFLVSFYNNEISEKSEIFDDQFSVERPDGSNFTLKIRSTKLEDSAMYFCASSDRGGSRSPQHFGDGTRLSIL.

This rearrangement joins TRBV7-9 to TRBJ2-1; 7 positions match TRBD1. This CDR3 has 15 residues. J was trimmed by 7 bases and V by 4 bases; bases with no gene match: 10. Germline loops: CDR1 SEHNR, CDR2 FQNEAQ (reference sequence). Written as DNA, the CDR3 is TGTGCCAGCAGCTCCACAGGGGAAAGGCCTAATGAGCAGTTCTTC. The encoded protein is CASSSTGERPNEQFF.

The V call is TRBV4-1, the J call TRBJ2-2; D gene ambiguous. With 2 bases removed from V and 6 bases from J, the gap between germline ends came to 16 bases. The length of the CDR3 is 16 residues. Germline V gene data show CDR1 as MGHRA and CDR2 as YSYEKL. The CDR3 DNA is TGCGCCAGCAGCCAAACGGATCCCATCGACTCCGGGGAGCTGTTTTTT. Amino acid sequence: CASSQTDPIDSGELFF.

The CDR3 DNA reads as TGTGCCAGCAGTTCATTGACAGGGAGTGGCAATCAGCCCCAGCATTTT. Residues: CASSSLTGSGNQPQHF. The chain is built from TRBV28 and TRBJ1-5, with 7 nucleotides matching TRBD1. Germline CDR1 reads MDHEN; CDR2 reads SYDVKM. This CDR3 has 16 amino acids. The V gene end was trimmed by 4 bases and the J gene end by 2 bases; junction bases not matched to a gene: 8. Complete variable domain (other parts from reference TRBV28 and TRBJ1-5): DVKVTQSSRYLVKRTGEKVFLECVQDMDHENMFWYRQDPGLGLRLIYFSYDVKMKEKGDIPEGYSVSREKKERFSLILESASTNQTSMYLCASSSLTGSGNQPQHFGDGTRLSIL.

The rearrangement links TRBV5-5 to TRBJ2-2; no firm D call. The V gene lost 4 bases and the J gene lost 0 bases, with 13 bases spanning the gap. CDR1 SGHKS and CDR2 YYEKEE come from the germline V gene (reference sequence). This CDR3 is built from 16 residues. CDR3 protein: CASSQTPHSNTGELFF. The CDR3 DNA follows: TGTGCCAGCAGCCAGACCCCCCACTCGAACACCGGGGAGCTGTTTTTT.

The V and J genes are TRBV19 and TRBJ1-2; D gene ambiguous. CDR3 length: 13 residues. The V gene lost 4 bases and the J gene lost 2 bases, with 8 bases spanning the gap. Germline V gene data show CDR1 as LNHDA and CDR2 as SQIVND (reference sequence). The CDR3 region has the DNA TGTGCCAGTAGTAATTGGAAGAACTATGGCTACACCTTC. Its translation is CASSNWKNYGYTF.

This clone has only one observation. This chain uses TRBV28 with TRBJ2-3; D may match TRBD1 or TRBD2 (5 bases each). Germline V gene data show CDR1 as MDHEN and CDR2 as SYDVKM. The CDR3 spans 16 residues. V gave up 6 bases and J gave up 0 bases, with 16 bases separating them. CDR3 coding DNA: TGTGCCAGCAGGCATCGGTGGGGGTATAGCACAGATACGCAGTATTTT. Protein sequence: CASRHRWGYSTDTQYF. The full variable domain, completed using reference TRBV28 and TRBJ2-3, is DVKVTQSSRYLVKRTGEKVFLECVQDMDHENMFWYRQDPGLGLRLIYFSYDVKMKEKGDIPEGYSVSREKKERFSLILESASTNQTSMYLCASRHRWGYSTDTQYFGPGTRLTVL.

The rearrangement links TRBV28 to TRBJ2-5; TRBD2 is a possible D gene (6 bases). Trimming left V 8 bases short and J 1 base short, with 20 bases between. CDR1 and CDR2 from the germline V gene are MDHEN and SYDVKM. This CDR3 has 16 amino acids. CDR3 DNA: TGTGCCAGCCGCCCTAGGAGGGTAGATTTCCAAGAGACCCAGTACTTC. It codes for CASRPRRVDFQETQYF. The complete variable domain, with remaining parts taken from reference TRBV28 and TRBJ2-5, reads DVKVTQSSRYLVKRTGEKVFLECVQDMDHENMFWYRQDPGLGLRLIYFSYDVKMKEKGDIPEGYSVSREKKERFSLILESASTNQTSMYLCASRPRRVDFQETQYFGPGTRLLVL.

The chain has TRBV28 and TRBJ2-7; D remains ambiguous. The CDR3 length is 15 residues. Germline loops: CDR1 MDHEN, CDR2 SYDVKM. The V end lost 6 bases, the J end lost 6 bases, and 21 bases lay between the germline ends. The CDR3 nucleotides read TGTGCCAGCAGCCGGTTGAAAGGTGGGAAAGCCGAGCAGTACTTC. Translating it yields CASSRLKGGKAEQYF.

V gene TRBV14 combines with J gene TRBJ2-7; D is unresolved. Trimming took 4 bases from V and 6 from J, leaving 19 bases between them. Germline loops: CDR1 SGHDN, CDR2 FVKESK. The CDR3 extends over 15 amino acids. The CDR3 sequence is CASSPIVKGLGEQYF. CDR3 in DNA: TGTGCCAGCAGCCCAATCGTGAAGGGCCTTGGCGAGCAGTACTTC.

The chain couples TRBV10-1 to TRBJ2-3, with D perhaps TRBD1 or TRBD2 (5 bases each). V lost 8 bases to trimming and J lost 5 bases, with 11 bases between them. The CDR3 is 12 residues long. Per germline, CDR1 WNHNN and CDR2 SYGVQD (reference sequence). The CDR3: CASRDQEDTQYF. The CDR3 DNA reads TGCGCCAGCCGGGACCAGGAAGATACGCAGTATTTT.

This sequence joins TRBV5-1 and TRBJ1-1, with unresolved D. The V gene's germline CDR1 is SGHRS and CDR2 YFSETQ. V was cut by 1 base and J by 4 bases, with 11 bases left in between. The CDR3 totals 14 residues. CDR3 DNA sequence: TGCGCCAGCAGCTTGTATCAGGCGAGCACTGAAGCTTTCTTT. Residues: CASSLYQASTEAFF. The variable domain in full, with the rest retrieved from reference TRBV5-1 and TRBJ1-1, is KAGVTQTPRYLIKTRGQQVTLSCSPISGHRSVSWYQQTPGQGLQFLFEYFSETQRNKGNFPGRFSGRQFSNSRSEMNVSTLELGDSALYLCASSLYQASTEAFFGQGTRLTVV.

V and J are TRBV27 and TRBJ2-1, with D uncertain. This CDR3 has 16 amino acids. V gave up 0 bases and J gave up 0 bases, with 9 bases separating them. CDR1 is MNHEY, CDR2 SMNVEV, per germline (reference sequence). CDR3 residues: CASSLSPEGSYNEQFF. CDR3 DNA: TGTGCCAGCAGTTTATCACCGGAAGGCTCCTACAATGAGCAGTTCTTC.